This record covers a single T cell receptor (beta chain). Its antigen is still unknown. No base quality values were provided; no much bigger clone lies one nucleotide off. V loses 1 base at its end and J loses 2 bases; junction bases beyond the gene matches: 2. The CDR3 has 16 amino acids, counting the end cysteine and phenylalanine. Only the CDR3 portion is preserved as DNA: 48 bases, with reading frame beginning at the first base. Based on the germline V gene, the CDR1 and CDR2 sequences are LGHNA and YNFKEQ. This entry is derived from a study of T cell responses to AZD1222 COVID-19 vaccine (dated by TCRdb to the early 2020s). Notes on the research overall: Because spike-specific TCR depth and breadth did not differ between the two schedules, AZD1222 recipients who got a second dose at roughly 4 weeks were pooled with those who got a second dose at roughly 12 weeks. TCR sequencing covered approximately 230 trial participants: some 210 given two doses of AZD1222 and 26 given two doses of MenACWY control vaccine. Enrollment into the trials was organized by age into subgroups of 18-55, 56-69 and 70-plus years, and those subgroups contained roughly 150, 30 and 60 TCR-sequenced participants, respectively.

The CDR3 regions of human TCRbeta chains were subjected to immunosequencing. Processing in the source paper ran as follows. TCRs in the repertoires were compared against a reference library of SARS-CoV-2-specific TCRs that had been generated with the MIRA antigen-specificity platform. Breadth was defined as the fraction of unique TCRs that were SARS-CoV-2-associated. Depth was defined as the fraction of total T cells that were SARS-CoV-2-associated. Using the MIRA data, each spike-specific TCR was mapped to the spike region that the TCR reacts to and placed in a CD4 or CD8 class. Log10-transformed breadth and depth values were compared by one-way ANOVA with Sidak's multiple comparisons tests. TCRdb took this table from immuneACCESS and kept in-frame rearrangements with V and J called. Such tables lack part of the clones; where checked against another copy, unresolved V genes explain under half of the gap, and the rest is unexplained. V, J and clone size are those of that table, while D and trimming were read from the DNA. This sample has more than 70,000 clones in its table, and roughly 90% of those were observed once. The ten largest make up 4.2% of the sample.

In light of the paper, this sample's time point label describes: baseline before first vaccination. Samples from vaccinated people were obtained from the UK trials COV001 and COV002, which included a single-blind randomized controlled phase 2/3 trial of AZD1222 (ChAdOx1 nCoV-19) in healthy adults. Trial participant PBMC samples were collected at day 0 and day 28 after the second dose for TCRbeta chain sequencing. Results the study describes overall, beyond this receptor: Epitopes outside the regions mutated in the B.1.351 and B.1.1.7 variants were reportedly recognized by nearly half of the unique spike-specific TCRs. Spike-specific TCR breadth and depth rose significantly after two AZD1222 doses compared with day 0 and with MenACWY recipients. Because no day 14 peak-response samples were available, repertoires were characterized only after the peak T cell response. Most participants were white British and females outnumbered males, and the authors suggested that clonal diversity may have been underestimated. Conclusions about previously exposed vaccinees were limited because only 5 or 6 AZD1222 recipients were SARS-CoV-2 seropositive at baseline. The 56-69-year group was small, and its depth increase did not reach significance, likely because of low power. Vaccine-associated CD4 TCRs spanned the whole spike protein, with dominant responses in regions 160-218 and 743-854.

The sample was peripheral blood, taken on day 0 of AZD1222 vaccination. The V and J genes are TRBV4-2 and TRBJ2-2; 9 central bases correspond to TRBD2. This TCR derives from an adult in good health. The nucleotide sequence reads as follows: TGTGCCAGCAGCCAAGCTAGCGGGGTAAACACCGGGGAGCTGTTTTTT. This translates into CASSQASGVNTGELFF.